This T cell receptor beta chain was captured by sequencing in a study of T cell responses to AZD1222 COVID-19 vaccine. Findings and limits, study-wide: Across spike, vaccine-associated CD4 TCRs were found, dominant at 160-218 and 743-854.

Generated by immunoSEQ multiplex PCR, the TCRdb table keeps only in-frame clones and is missing some. The profile shows over 100,000 clones, about nine tenths of them singletons. From germline, CDR1 is MNHEY and CDR2 SVGAGI. The V and J ends lost 6 bases and 7 bases respectively, with 8 bases between them. The CDR3 extends over 11 amino acids. With regard to this clone: The antigen remains unidentified.

The source was peripheral blood, collected on day 0 of AZD1222 vaccination. The receptor was isolated from an adult in good health. This sequence joins TRBV6-5 and TRBJ2-3, with D maybe TRBD1 (6 bases). The CDR3 nucleotides are TGTGCCAGCAGAACAGGGAATACGCAGTATTTT. The encoded protein is CASRTGNTQYF.